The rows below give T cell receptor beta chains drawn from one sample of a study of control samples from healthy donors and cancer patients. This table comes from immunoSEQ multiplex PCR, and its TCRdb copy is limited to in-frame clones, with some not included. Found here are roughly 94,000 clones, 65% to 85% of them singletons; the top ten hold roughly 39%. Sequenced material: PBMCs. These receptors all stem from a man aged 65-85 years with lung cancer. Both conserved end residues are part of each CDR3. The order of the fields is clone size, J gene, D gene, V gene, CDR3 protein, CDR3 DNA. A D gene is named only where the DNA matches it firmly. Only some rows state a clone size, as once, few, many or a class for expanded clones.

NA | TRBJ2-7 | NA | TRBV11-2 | CASQGTGYEQYF | TGTGCCAGTCAGGGGACGGGGTACGAGCAGTACTTC
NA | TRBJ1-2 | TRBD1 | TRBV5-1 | CASSFLGQGAIGYTF | TGCGCCAGCAGCTTCTTGGGCCAGGGGGCGATTGGCTACACCTTC
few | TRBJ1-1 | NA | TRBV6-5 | CASSFRGEEAFF | TGTGCCAGCAGCTTTCGGGGTGAAGAGGCTTTCTTT
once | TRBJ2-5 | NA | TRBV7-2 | CASSLSGGQETQYF | TGTGCCAGCAGCTTAAGTGGGGGGCAAGAGACCCAGTACTTC
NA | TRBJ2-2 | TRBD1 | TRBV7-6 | CASSLGFGQVGGELFF | TGTGCCAGCAGCTTAGGCTTCGGACAGGTCGGCGGGGAGCTGTTTTTT
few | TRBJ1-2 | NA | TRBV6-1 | CASSDRTPGDGYTF | TGTGCCAGCAGTGACCGTACACCGGGGGATGGCTACACCTTC
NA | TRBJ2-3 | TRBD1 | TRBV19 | CASSIIETGIDTQYF | TGTGCCAGTAGTATTATTGAGACAGGGATAGATACGCAGTATTTT
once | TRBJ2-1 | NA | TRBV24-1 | CATSDLRDSSYNEQFF | TGTGCCACCAGTGATTTGAGGGATAGCTCCTACAATGAGCAGTTCTTC
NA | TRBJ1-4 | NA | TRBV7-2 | CASSPRRRSGEKLFF | TGTGCCAGCAGTCCACGACGTCGAAGTGGTGAAAAACTGTTTTTT
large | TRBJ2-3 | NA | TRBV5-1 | CASSPGGVRDTQYF | TGCGCCAGCAGCCCTGGGGGTGTCCGCGATACGCAGTATTTT
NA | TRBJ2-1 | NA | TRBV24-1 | CATMGPPYNEQFF | TGTGCCACCATGGGGCCCCCCTACAATGAGCAGTTCTTC
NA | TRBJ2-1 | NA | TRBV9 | CASSVEGQYNEQFF | TGTGCCAGCAGCGTAGAGGGGCAGTACAATGAGCAGTTCTTC
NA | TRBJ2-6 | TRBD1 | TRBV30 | CAWGGQGAWANVLTF | TGTGCCTGGGGGGGACAGGGGGCATGGGCCAACGTCCTGACTTTC
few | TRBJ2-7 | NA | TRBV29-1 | CSVEYREGYEQYF | TGCAGCGTTGAATACAGGGAGGGCTACGAGCAGTACTTC
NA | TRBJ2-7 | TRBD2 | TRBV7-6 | CASSHGSGGQTYEQYF | TGTGCCAGCAGCCACGGTAGCGGGGGCCAAACCTACGAGCAGTACTTC
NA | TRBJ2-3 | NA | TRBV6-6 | CASTRATDTQYF | TGTGCCAGCACACGTGCCACAGATACGCAGTATTTT
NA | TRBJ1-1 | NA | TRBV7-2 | CASSLWGKANTEAFF | TGTGCCAGCAGCTTATGGGGGAAAGCGAACACTGAAGCTTTCTTT
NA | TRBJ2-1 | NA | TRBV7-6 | CASSLVVVPYNEQFF | TGTGCCAGCAGCTTAGTGGTAGTACCCTACAATGAGCAGTTCTTC
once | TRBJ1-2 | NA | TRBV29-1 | CSVPEGTANLGYTF | TGCAGCGTCCCCGAGGGGACCGCCAATTTAGGCTACACCTTC